This T cell receptor (beta chain) was obtained from a study of blood T cell repertoires in COVID-19. Original analysis: For nucleated cells, counts were estimated from reference gene primer amplification. The protocol was immunoSEQ multiplex PCR, while the TCRdb copy is restricted to in-frame clones and leaves out a portion. Clonal size and the V and J genes are those of that table, whereas D and trimming came from the DNA. Of 95,000 to 150,000 clones in the sample, roughly 72% are singletons; the top ten hold more than 5%. This clone appeared a single time. The sequenced sample was peripheral blood. The TCR originated in a man aged 60 to 69 with acute or convalescent COVID-19.

The CDR3 DNA reads TGTGCCAGCAGGCGCCTCATCTACACTGAAGCTTTCTTT. Translated, it gives CASRRLIYTEAFF. The gene calls are TRBV7-2 and TRBJ1-1; unclear D gene. Trimming left V 6 bases short and J 3 bases short, with 11 bases between. Germline loops: CDR1 SGHTA, CDR2 FQGNSA. This CDR3 has 13 amino acids.